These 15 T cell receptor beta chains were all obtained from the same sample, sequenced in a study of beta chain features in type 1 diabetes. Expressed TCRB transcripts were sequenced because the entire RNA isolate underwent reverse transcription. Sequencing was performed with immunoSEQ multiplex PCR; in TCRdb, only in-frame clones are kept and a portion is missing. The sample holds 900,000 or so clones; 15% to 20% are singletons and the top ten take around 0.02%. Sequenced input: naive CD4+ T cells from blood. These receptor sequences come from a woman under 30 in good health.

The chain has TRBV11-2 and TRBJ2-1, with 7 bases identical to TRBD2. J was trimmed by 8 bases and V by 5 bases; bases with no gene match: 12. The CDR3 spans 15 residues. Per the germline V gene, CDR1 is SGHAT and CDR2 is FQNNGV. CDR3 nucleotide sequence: TGTGCCAGCAGCCCCCTCTTGGCGGGAGTCGATGAGCAGTTCTTC. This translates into CASSPLLAGVDEQFF.

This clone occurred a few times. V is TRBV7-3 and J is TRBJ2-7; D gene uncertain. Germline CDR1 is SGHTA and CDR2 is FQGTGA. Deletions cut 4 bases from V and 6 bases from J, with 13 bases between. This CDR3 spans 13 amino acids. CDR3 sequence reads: CASSYGRTFEQYF. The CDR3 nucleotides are TGTGCCAGCAGCTATGGAAGGACGTTCGAGCAGTACTTC.

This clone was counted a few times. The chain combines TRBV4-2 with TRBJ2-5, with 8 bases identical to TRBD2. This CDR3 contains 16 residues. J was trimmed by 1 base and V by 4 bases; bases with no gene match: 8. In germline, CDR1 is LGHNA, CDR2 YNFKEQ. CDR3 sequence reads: CASSRDLLAGQETQYF. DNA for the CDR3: TGTGCCAGCAGCCGAGACCTTCTAGCGGGCCAAGAGACCCAGTACTTC.

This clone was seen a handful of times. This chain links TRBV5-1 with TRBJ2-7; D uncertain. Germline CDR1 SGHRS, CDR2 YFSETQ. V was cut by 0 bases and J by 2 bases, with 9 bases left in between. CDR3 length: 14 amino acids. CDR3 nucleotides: TGCGCCAGCAGCTTGGGGCGGATTACCTACGAGCAGTACTTC. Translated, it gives CASSLGRITYEQYF.

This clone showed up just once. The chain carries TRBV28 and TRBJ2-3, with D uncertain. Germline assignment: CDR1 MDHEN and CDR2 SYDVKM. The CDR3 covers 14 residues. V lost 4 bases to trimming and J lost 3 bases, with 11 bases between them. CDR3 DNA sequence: TGTGCCAGCAGTTCCCCCCCAGTGACAGATACGCAGTATTTT. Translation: CASSSPPVTDTQYF.

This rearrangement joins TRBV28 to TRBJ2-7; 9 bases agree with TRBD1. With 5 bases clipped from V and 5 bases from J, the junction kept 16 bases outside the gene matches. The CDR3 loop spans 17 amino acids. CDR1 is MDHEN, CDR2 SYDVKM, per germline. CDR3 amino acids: CASSPRTGASSVDEQYF. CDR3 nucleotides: TGTGCCAGCAGTCCCAGGACAGGGGCGTCCTCGGTGGACGAGCAGTACTTC.

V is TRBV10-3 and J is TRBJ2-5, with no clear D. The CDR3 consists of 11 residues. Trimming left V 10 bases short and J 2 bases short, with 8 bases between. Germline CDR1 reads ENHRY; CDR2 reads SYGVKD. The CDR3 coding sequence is TGTGCCAGCTCCGTACAAGAGACCCAGTACTTC. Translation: CASSVQETQYF.

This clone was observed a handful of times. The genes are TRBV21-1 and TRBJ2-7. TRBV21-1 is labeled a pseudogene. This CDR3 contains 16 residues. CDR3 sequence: CASSKARGTPAYEQYF. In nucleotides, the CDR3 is TGTGCCAGCAGCAAAGCTCGAGGGACCCCGGCCTACGAGCAGTACTTC.

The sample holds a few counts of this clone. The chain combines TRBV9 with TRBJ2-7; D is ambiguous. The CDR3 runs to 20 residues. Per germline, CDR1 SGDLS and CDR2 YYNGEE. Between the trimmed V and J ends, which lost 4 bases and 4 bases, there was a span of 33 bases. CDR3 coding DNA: TGTGCCAGCAGCTCCATCGACCCCATAAGGCAAGATCTCGTAGGTTACGAGCAGTACTTC. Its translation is CASSSIDPIRQDLVGYEQYF. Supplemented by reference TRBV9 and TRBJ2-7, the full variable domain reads DSGVTQTPKHLITATGQRVTLRCSPRSGDLSVYWYQQSLDQGLQFLIQYYNGEERAKGNILERFSAQQFPDLHSELNLSSLELGDSALYFCASSSIDPIRQDLVGYEQYFGPGTRLTVT.

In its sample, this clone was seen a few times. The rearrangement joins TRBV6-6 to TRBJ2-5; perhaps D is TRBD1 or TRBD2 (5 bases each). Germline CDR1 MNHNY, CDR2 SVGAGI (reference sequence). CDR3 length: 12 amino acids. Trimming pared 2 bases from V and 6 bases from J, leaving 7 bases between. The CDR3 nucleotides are TGTGCCAGCAGTTACGGGGGACAGACCCAGTACTTC. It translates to CASSYGGQTQYF.

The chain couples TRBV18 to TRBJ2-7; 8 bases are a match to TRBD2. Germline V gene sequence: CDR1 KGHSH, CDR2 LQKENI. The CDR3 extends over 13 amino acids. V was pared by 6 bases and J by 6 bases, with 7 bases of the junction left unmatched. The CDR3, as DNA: TGTGCCAGCTCGCGGACTAGCCCCGCCGAGCAGTACTTC. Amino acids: CASSRTSPAEQYF.

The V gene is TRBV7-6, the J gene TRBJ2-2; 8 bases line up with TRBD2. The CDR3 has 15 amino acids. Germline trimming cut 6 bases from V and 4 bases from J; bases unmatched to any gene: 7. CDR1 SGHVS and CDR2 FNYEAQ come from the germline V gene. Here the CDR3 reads CASSSSGGSTGELFF. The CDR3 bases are TGTGCCAGCAGTTCAAGCGGGGGTAGCACCGGGGAGCTGTTTTTT.

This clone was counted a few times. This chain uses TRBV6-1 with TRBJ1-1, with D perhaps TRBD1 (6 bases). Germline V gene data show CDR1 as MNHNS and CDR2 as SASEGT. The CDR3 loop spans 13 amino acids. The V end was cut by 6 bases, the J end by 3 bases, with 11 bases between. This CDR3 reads CASSKGGYTEAFF. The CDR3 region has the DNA TGTGCCAGCAGCAAAGGGGGTTACACTGAAGCTTTCTTT.

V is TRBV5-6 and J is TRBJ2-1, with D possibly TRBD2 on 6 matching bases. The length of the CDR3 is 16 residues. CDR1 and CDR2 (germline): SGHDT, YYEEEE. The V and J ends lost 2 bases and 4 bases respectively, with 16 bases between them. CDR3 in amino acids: CASSFASTGTYNEQFF. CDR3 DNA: TGTGCCAGCAGCTTTGCGAGTACGGGGACTTACAATGAGCAGTTCTTC.

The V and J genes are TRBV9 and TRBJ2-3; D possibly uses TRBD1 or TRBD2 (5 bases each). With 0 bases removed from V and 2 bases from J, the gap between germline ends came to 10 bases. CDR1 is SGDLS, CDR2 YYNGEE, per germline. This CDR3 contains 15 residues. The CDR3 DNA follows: TGTGCCAGCAGCGTAGCCCCCGGGGCCACAGATACGCAGTATTTT. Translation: CASSVAPGATDTQYF.